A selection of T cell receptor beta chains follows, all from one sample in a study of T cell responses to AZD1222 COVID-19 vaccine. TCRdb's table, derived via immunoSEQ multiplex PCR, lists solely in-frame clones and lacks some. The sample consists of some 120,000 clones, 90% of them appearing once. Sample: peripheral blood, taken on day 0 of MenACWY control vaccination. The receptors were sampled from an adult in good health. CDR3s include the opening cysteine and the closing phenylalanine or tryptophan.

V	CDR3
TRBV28	CASSQETQYF
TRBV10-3	CAISEFVEGPGEQYF
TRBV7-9	CASSLEAGTGVKNIQYF
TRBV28	CASSSPSPRASRSGYGYTF
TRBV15	CATSDGYQPQHF
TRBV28	CASSPFGGSDNEQFF
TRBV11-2	CASSLLSGVTEAFF
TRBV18	CASSPSQLREAFF
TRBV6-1	CASSEWRGGSYEQYF
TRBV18	CASSRGNQETQYF